This is a list of T cell receptor beta chains from one sample in a study of monozygotic twins with inflammatory bowel disease. TCRdb reworked the 5' RACE reads into one entry per CDR3 protein, no DNA. The table lists around 370,000 distinct CDR3 sequences. Specimen: blood. All receptors derive from a human donor with ulcerative colitis or Crohn's disease, or a healthy co-twin of an affected twin (not recorded which). Each CDR3 is given with its conserved first and last residue.

TRBV4-1	TRBJ2-2	CASSQDSAGVRTGELFF
TRBV20-1	TRBJ1-2	CSARVPGGGGYGYTF
TRBV6-2/TRBV6-3	TRBJ2-7	CASSFRQGDRWSSYEQYF
TRBV6-2/TRBV6-3	TRBJ1-6	CASRTGANSPLHF
TRBV6-1	TRBJ1-4	CASSRDRGTNEKLFF
TRBV6-2/TRBV6-3	TRBJ1-2	CASRPRDRPSYMDYGYTF
TRBV7-2	TRBJ2-1	CASSLIPGTSYNEQFF
TRBV7-8	TRBJ1-1	CASLAFGRNTEAFF
TRBV5-1	TRBJ2-5	CASSLVAAKETQYF
TRBV4-1	TRBJ2-7	CASSQVHLTYEQYF
TRBV7-7	TRBJ1-1	CASSQLADTEAFF
TRBV9	TRBJ1-2	CASGGGRGYTF
TRBV5-1	TRBJ2-5	CASSLGDTFQETQYF
TRBV19	TRBJ1-1	CASSMDSPLTEAFF
TRBV12-3/TRBV12-4	TRBJ2-2	CASSSARLAGGPVGELFF
TRBV4-3	TRBJ2-7	CASSQASQRDYEQYF
TRBV24-1	TRBJ1-2	CATSDISPGARGLYGYTF
TRBV12-3/TRBV12-4	TRBJ2-5	CASSQMPVGTFQETQYF
TRBV7-3	TRBJ2-3	CASSSQGVAGDTQYF
TRBV4-2	TRBJ2-1	CASSLSLTSGGPADNEQFF
TRBV4-3	TRBJ2-3	CASSQNPGTSGGYTDTQYF
TRBV19	TRBJ1-2	CASSTGGRGNYGYTF
TRBV7-9	TRBJ1-1	CASRLQGADNTEAFF
TRBV9	TRBJ2-3	CASSAWQAGGYTDTQYF
TRBV6-1	TRBJ2-7	CASSDLLGAQGPHYEQYF
TRBV28	TRBJ1-5	CASSWTGVSNQPQHF
TRBV5-1	TRBJ2-1	CASKRDANNEQFF
TRBV4-2	TRBJ2-2	CASNPRGALKANTGELFF
TRBV5-1	TRBJ2-1	CASSLRGQTEQFF
TRBV4-2	TRBJ2-6	CASSLPRDRGVSGANVLTF
TRBV27	TRBJ2-2	CASRLTAYTGELFF
TRBV7-2	TRBJ2-3	CASSPGDTYTDTQYF
TRBV19	TRBJ2-4	CASTTTQGNIQYF
TRBV12-3/TRBV12-4	TRBJ1-5	CASNDRDTSNQPQHF
TRBV12-3/TRBV12-4	TRBJ1-2	CASSSYRGRFYGYTF
TRBV27	TRBJ1-5	CASSFGHPTDQPQHF
TRBV3-1	TRBJ1-2	CASSQDVRQGAGGYTF
TRBV18	TRBJ1-4	CASSRGQIATNEKLFF
TRBV6-5	TRBJ2-7	CASSYSQGGNYEQYF
TRBV7-9	TRBJ2-7	CASSSWNREQLEQYF
TRBV6-2/TRBV6-3	TRBJ1-4	CASSYSNLPGHGNEKLFF
TRBV21-1	TRBJ2-5	CASSGQDQETQYF
TRBV21-1	TRBJ1-1	CASSKDCRTGRRMDTEAFF
TRBV7-6	TRBJ2-7	CASSLGGRAYEQYF
TRBV4-3	TRBJ2-1	CASSQDTFVDIDNEQFF
TRBV6-2/TRBV6-3	TRBJ1-2	CASRDVGLGYTF
TRBV11-2	TRBJ2-2	CASSFRGQGLTGELFF
TRBV5-5	TRBJ1-6	CASSHLSGTGDNSPLHF
TRBV10-3	TRBJ2-5	CAISERQQETQYF
TRBV12-5	TRBJ2-1	CASGYGQEYNEQFF
TRBV7-2	TRBJ2-7	CASSPSGLAGGEQYF
TRBV28	TRBJ1-3	CASSLWGVSGNTIYF
TRBV7-2	TRBJ2-7	CASSPSGTGGGYEQYF
TRBV7-8	TRBJ2-7	CASSLVDVGILNEQYF
TRBV6-2/TRBV6-3	TRBJ1-1	CASSWDAWTKTFF
TRBV6-5	TRBJ2-5	CASSYSAGGLETQYF